A selection of T cell receptor beta chains follows, all from one sample in a study of cytomegalovirus exposure and HLA in healthy donors. Assay: immunoSEQ multiplex PCR; the TCRdb copy retains only in-frame clones and omits some. Of more than 95,000 clones listed, approximately 72% are singletons. The material sequenced was PBMCs. Every receptor here comes from a woman aged 50 to 65 in good health and CMV-seropositive. Both conserved end residues are part of each CDR3. The D gene is left open where the match is weak. Expanded clones are given a class, and other clones once, few, many or no size at all.

abundance: .; v_gene: TRBV7-2; len: 11; d_gene: .; j_gene: TRBJ2-7; CDR3nt: TGTGCCAGCAGCTCTTACTACGAGCAGTACTTC; CDR3aa: CASSSYYEQYF
abundance: .; v_gene: TRBV7-6; len: 16; d_gene: TRBD2; j_gene: TRBJ2-3; CDR3nt: TGTGCCAGCAGCTTAGGGGCACTAGCGGGAATAGATACGCAGTATTTT; CDR3aa: CASSLGALAGIDTQYF
abundance: .; v_gene: TRBV7-2; len: 15; d_gene: .; j_gene: TRBJ2-2; CDR3nt: TGTGCCAGCAGCTTAACAGCGTCGGACACCGGGGGGCTGTTTTTT; CDR3aa: CASSLTASDTGGLFF
abundance: once; v_gene: TRBV10-3; len: 13; d_gene: .; j_gene: TRBJ2-2; CDR3nt: TGTGCCACCCGACAGGGAGGTACCGGGGAGCTGTTTTTT; CDR3aa: CATRQGGTGELFF
abundance: .; v_gene: TRBV19; len: 11; d_gene: .; j_gene: TRBJ2-5; CDR3nt: TGTGCCAGTAGTCTGGGCGTGACCCAGTACTTC; CDR3aa: CASSLGVTQYF
abundance: .; v_gene: TRBV11-1; len: 16; d_gene: .; j_gene: TRBJ2-7; CDR3nt: TGTGCCAGCAGCTTCCCCAGTAGCACAGGCGTCGGCGAGCAGTACTTC; CDR3aa: CASSFPSSTGVGEQYF
abundance: .; v_gene: TRBV5-1; len: 16; d_gene: .; j_gene: TRBJ1-2; CDR3nt: TGCGCCAGCAGCTCGGGAGCAGGGAGGGATAACTATGGCTACACCTTC; CDR3aa: CASSSGAGRDNYGYTF
abundance: .; v_gene: TRBV6-5; len: 13; d_gene: TRBD1; j_gene: TRBJ1-2; CDR3nt: TGTGCCAGCAGTCACGGGACAGAAGATGGCTACACCTTC; CDR3aa: CASSHGTEDGYTF
abundance: .; v_gene: TRBV19; len: 15; d_gene: .; j_gene: TRBJ2-7; CDR3nt: TGTGCCAGTAGTATAGAAGGGCCAGGGATCGGAGAGCAGTACTTC; CDR3aa: CASSIEGPGIGEQYF
abundance: .; v_gene: TRBV6-6; len: 14; d_gene: TRBD1; j_gene: TRBJ2-7; CDR3nt: TGTGCCAGCAGTTACGAAGGGACAGGGTTCGAGCAGTACTTC; CDR3aa: CASSYEGTGFEQYF
abundance: few; v_gene: TRBV9; len: 14; d_gene: .; j_gene: TRBJ2-3; CDR3nt: TGTGCCAGCAGCGTATCCGGGAGCACAGATACGCAGTATTTT; CDR3aa: CASSVSGSTDTQYF
abundance: few; v_gene: TRBV11-2; len: 15; d_gene: .; j_gene: TRBJ2-1; CDR3nt: TGTGCCAGCAGCTTAGCCGTGCGGGGCGGCAATGAGCAGTTCTTC; CDR3aa: CASSLAVRGGNEQFF
abundance: .; v_gene: TRBV7-2; len: 12; d_gene: .; j_gene: TRBJ1-1; CDR3nt: TGTGCCAGCAGCTTAGCAGTAAGCAGGGCTTTCTTT; CDR3aa: CASSLAVSRAFF
abundance: .; v_gene: TRBV20-1; len: 11; d_gene: TRBD1; j_gene: TRBJ1-1; CDR3nt: TGCAGTGCTACGAAACAGGGGGGAGCTTTCTTT; CDR3aa: CSATKQGGAFF
abundance: few; v_gene: TRBV4-3; len: 16; d_gene: TRBD2; j_gene: TRBJ2-1; CDR3nt: TGCGCCAGCAGCCAATATCCCGGGGGGTCGGTCGGTGAGCAGTTCTTC; CDR3aa: CASSQYPGGSVGEQFF
abundance: few; v_gene: TRBV5-6; len: 12; d_gene: .; j_gene: TRBJ1-1; CDR3nt: TGTGCCAGCAGCTTCCGGGGGACTGAAGCTTTCTTT; CDR3aa: CASSFRGTEAFF
abundance: .; v_gene: TRBV25-1; len: 17; d_gene: TRBD2; j_gene: TRBJ2-5; CDR3nt: TGTGCCAGCAGTGGGTTAGCGGGAGGAGGAGCTCAAGAGACCCAGTACTTC; CDR3aa: CASSGLAGGGAQETQYF
abundance: .; v_gene: TRBV14; len: 19; d_gene: TRBD2; j_gene: TRBJ2-7; CDR3nt: TGTGCCAGCAGCCAAGGGATTCTAGCGGGGGGTCCCCGATTCTACGAGCAGTACTTT; CDR3aa: CASSQGILAGGPRFYEQYF
abundance: .; v_gene: TRBV18; len: 16; d_gene: TRBD2; j_gene: TRBJ2-7; CDR3nt: TGTGCCAGCTCACTCCAGACTAGCGGGAGGTTGGTAGAGCAGTACTTC; CDR3aa: CASSLQTSGRLVEQYF
abundance: .; v_gene: TRBV19; len: 18; d_gene: .; j_gene: TRBJ2-2; CDR3nt: TGTGCCAGTAGTACCTGGCGGGCAACAAGTAGGAACACCGGGGAGCTGTTTTTT; CDR3aa: CASSTWRATSRNTGELFF
abundance: .; v_gene: TRBV6-6; len: 14; d_gene: TRBD1; j_gene: TRBJ1-1; CDR3nt: TGTGCCAGCACCGACAGGGGAGGCAACACTGAAGCTTTCTTT; CDR3aa: CASTDRGGNTEAFF
abundance: .; v_gene: TRBV9; len: 15; d_gene: .; j_gene: TRBJ1-2; CDR3nt: TGTGCCAGCAGCGTAGGTCCAGGGGATGGCTATGGCTACACCTTC; CDR3aa: CASSVGPGDGYGYTF
abundance: few; v_gene: TRBV5-4; len: 17; d_gene: .; j_gene: TRBJ2-3; CDR3nt: TGTGCCAGCAGGCCTGAAGGATGGGGCGAGATAGGAGATACGCAGTATTTT; CDR3aa: CASRPEGWGEIGDTQYF
abundance: .; v_gene: TRBV5-1; len: 16; d_gene: TRBD2; j_gene: TRBJ2-2; CDR3nt: TGCGCCAGCAGCTCAGCGGGGGGGCCGGACACCGGGGAGCTGTTTTTT; CDR3aa: CASSSAGGPDTGELFF
abundance: .; v_gene: TRBV5-1; len: 13; d_gene: .; j_gene: TRBJ2-3; CDR3nt: TGCGCTAGCAGCCGGGACTTCTTAGATACGCAGTATTTT; CDR3aa: CASSRDFLDTQYF
abundance: .; v_gene: TRBV27; len: 15; d_gene: .; j_gene: TRBJ2-1; CDR3nt: TGTGCCAGCAGTTTTTCCTCAAGAGGGAACAATGAGCAGTTCTTC; CDR3aa: CASSFSSRGNNEQFF
abundance: .; v_gene: TRBV5-1; len: 13; d_gene: .; j_gene: TRBJ2-1; CDR3nt: TGCGCCAGCAGCTTGGTCACCTACAATGAGCAGTTCTTC; CDR3aa: CASSLVTYNEQFF
abundance: .; v_gene: TRBV4-1; len: 20; d_gene: TRBD2; j_gene: TRBJ2-3; CDR3nt: TGCGCCAGCAGCCACCCTTCCGGGACTAGCGGTGTGTCGGGTGCAGATACGCAGTATTTT; CDR3aa: CASSHPSGTSGVSGADTQYF
abundance: .; v_gene: TRBV5-1; len: 15; d_gene: .; j_gene: TRBJ1-1; CDR3nt: TGCGCCAGCAGCTTGAACGCGAACCAGGGCACTGAAGCTTTCTTT; CDR3aa: CASSLNANQGTEAFF
abundance: .; v_gene: TRBV10-3; len: 18; d_gene: .; j_gene: TRBJ2-1; CDR3nt: TGTGCCATCAGTGATCCGCTTAGCCCGAGGGGGTCCTACAATGAGCAGTTCTTC; CDR3aa: CAISDPLSPRGSYNEQFF
abundance: once; v_gene: TRBV28; len: 16; d_gene: .; j_gene: TRBJ2-2; CDR3nt: TGTGCCAGCAGCCCCATTAGCGGAGGGGCCACCGGGGAGCTGTTTTTT; CDR3aa: CASSPISGGATGELFF
abundance: .; v_gene: TRBV11-3; len: 15; d_gene: TRBD1; j_gene: TRBJ1-6; CDR3nt: TGTGCCAGCAGCCAAGGAGGGACAGGGAATTCACCCCTCCACTTT; CDR3aa: CASSQGGTGNSPLHF
abundance: .; v_gene: TRBV25-1; len: 13; d_gene: .; j_gene: TRBJ1-3; CDR3nt: TGTGCCAGCTCCCGACTCCCAGGGGTCACCATATATTTT; CDR3aa: CASSRLPGVTIYF
abundance: .; v_gene: TRBV27; len: 15; d_gene: TRBD1; j_gene: TRBJ2-1; CDR3nt: TGTGCCAGCAGTTCAGGACAGGGGATCTACAATGAGCAGTTCTTC; CDR3aa: CASSSGQGIYNEQFF
abundance: .; v_gene: TRBV5-1; len: 14; d_gene: .; j_gene: TRBJ1-1; CDR3nt: TGCGCCAGCAGCCGATCCGGGGGGGACACTGAAGCTTTCTTT; CDR3aa: CASSRSGGDTEAFF
abundance: .; v_gene: TRBV11-2; len: 13; d_gene: .; j_gene: TRBJ2-3; CDR3nt: TGTGCCAGCAGCGATACTAACACAGATACGCAGTATTTT; CDR3aa: CASSDTNTDTQYF
abundance: .; v_gene: TRBV5-1; len: 12; d_gene: .; j_gene: TRBJ1-1; CDR3nt: TGCGCCAGCAGCTTTGGGGCGGCTGAAGCTTTCTTT; CDR3aa: CASSFGAAEAFF
abundance: .; v_gene: TRBV7-9; len: 13; d_gene: TRBD1; j_gene: TRBJ1-1; CDR3nt: TGTGCCAGCAGCTTAGCGGAGACAGGGAAAGCTTTCTTT; CDR3aa: CASSLAETGKAFF
abundance: .; v_gene: TRBV30; len: 16; d_gene: TRBD2; j_gene: TRBJ2-3; CDR3nt: TGTGCCTGGAGTGTACTAGCGGGAGGCGGCACAGATACGCAGTATTTT; CDR3aa: CAWSVLAGGGTDTQYF
abundance: .; v_gene: TRBV29-1; len: 12; d_gene: .; j_gene: TRBJ1-2; CDR3nt: TGCAGCGTTGAACGGAGGGCGGGTGGCTACACCTTC; CDR3aa: CSVERRAGGYTF
abundance: .; v_gene: TRBV19; len: 18; d_gene: TRBD1; j_gene: TRBJ1-1; CDR3nt: TGTGCCAGTAGTAAAGACCGGGACAGGTTTTACTGGGGCACTGAAGCTTTCTTT; CDR3aa: CASSKDRDRFYWGTEAFF
abundance: once; v_gene: TRBV4-2; len: 12; d_gene: .; j_gene: TRBJ2-5; CDR3nt: TGTGCCAGCAGCCAAGAGGGCGAGACCCAGTACTTC; CDR3aa: CASSQEGETQYF
abundance: .; v_gene: TRBV6-5; len: 15; d_gene: TRBD2; j_gene: TRBJ2-3; CDR3nt: TGTGCCAGCAGTTTTACACCCGGGAGGCCAGATACGCAGTATTTT; CDR3aa: CASSFTPGRPDTQYF
abundance: .; v_gene: TRBV7-2; len: 15; d_gene: TRBD1; j_gene: TRBJ2-7; CDR3nt: TGTGCCAGCAGCTCTGACAGGGGGGCTTATTACGAGCAGTACTTC; CDR3aa: CASSSDRGAYYEQYF
abundance: .; v_gene: TRBV18; len: 11; d_gene: .; j_gene: TRBJ1-1; CDR3nt: TGTGCCAGCTCACAGCGAGGTGAAGCTTTCTTT; CDR3aa: CASSQRGEAFF
abundance: .; v_gene: TRBV5-8; len: 14; d_gene: TRBD1; j_gene: TRBJ2-7; CDR3nt: TGTGCCAGCAGCCGTCGACAGGGACCCTACGAGCAGTACTTC; CDR3aa: CASSRRQGPYEQYF
abundance: .; v_gene: TRBV2; len: 12; d_gene: .; j_gene: TRBJ2-3; CDR3nt: TGTGCCAGCAGTGATTATGCAGATACGCAGTATTTT; CDR3aa: CASSDYADTQYF
abundance: .; v_gene: TRBV6-6; len: 15; d_gene: TRBD2; j_gene: TRBJ2-7; CDR3nt: TGTGCCAGCAGTTACTCCGCTAGCGGGAGTGCCGAGCAGTACTTC; CDR3aa: CASSYSASGSAEQYF
abundance: .; v_gene: TRBV4-1; len: 15; d_gene: TRBD2; j_gene: TRBJ2-7; CDR3nt: TGCGCCAGCAGCCTCGCTAGCGGACTGATCTACGAGCAGTACTTC; CDR3aa: CASSLASGLIYEQYF
abundance: .; v_gene: TRBV6-5; len: 16; d_gene: TRBD1; j_gene: TRBJ1-4; CDR3nt: TGTGCCAGCAGTTACATCTACGACAGGGGGGGTGAAAAACTGTTTTTT; CDR3aa: CASSYIYDRGGEKLFF
abundance: few; v_gene: TRBV4-2; len: 18; d_gene: TRBD2; j_gene: TRBJ2-7; CDR3nt: TGTGCCAGCAGCCAAGTAGGGCTAGCGGGGGCCTTTTCTTACGAGCAGTACTTC; CDR3aa: CASSQVGLAGAFSYEQYF
abundance: .; v_gene: TRBV6-1; len: 17; d_gene: TRBD1; j_gene: TRBJ1-4; CDR3nt: TGTGCCAGCAGTGAGAAAGGGACAGGCGGGGCTAATGAAAAACTGTTTTTT; CDR3aa: CASSEKGTGGANEKLFF
abundance: .; v_gene: TRBV4-2; len: 16; d_gene: TRBD2; j_gene: TRBJ2-1; CDR3nt: TGTGCCAGCAGCCCACGACTAGCGGGCTCCTACAATGAGCAGTTCTTC; CDR3aa: CASSPRLAGSYNEQFF
abundance: few; v_gene: TRBV6-1; len: 13; d_gene: .; j_gene: TRBJ1-2; CDR3nt: TGTGCCAGCAGTGAAGAATACAGCTATGGCTACACCTTC; CDR3aa: CASSEEYSYGYTF
abundance: .; v_gene: TRBV2; len: 16; d_gene: TRBD2; j_gene: TRBJ2-2; CDR3nt: TGTGCCAGCAGTGGACTAGCGGGGGGTTCCACCGGGGAGCTGTTTTTT; CDR3aa: CASSGLAGGSTGELFF
abundance: .; v_gene: TRBV5-1; len: 17; d_gene: TRBD2; j_gene: TRBJ2-3; CDR3nt: TGCGCCAGCAGCTTGGGAGGTAGCGGGAGCAGCACAGATACGCAGTATTTT; CDR3aa: CASSLGGSGSSTDTQYF
abundance: few; v_gene: TRBV5-1; len: 13; d_gene: .; j_gene: TRBJ2-5; CDR3nt: TGCGCCAGCAGCCAGGGGTTTAGTGTGACCCAGTACTTC; CDR3aa: CASSQGFSVTQYF
abundance: .; v_gene: TRBV30; len: 14; d_gene: .; j_gene: TRBJ1-6; CDR3nt: TGTGCCTGGAGTGGACGACAGGACAATTCGCCCCTCCACTTT; CDR3aa: CAWSGRQDNSPLHF